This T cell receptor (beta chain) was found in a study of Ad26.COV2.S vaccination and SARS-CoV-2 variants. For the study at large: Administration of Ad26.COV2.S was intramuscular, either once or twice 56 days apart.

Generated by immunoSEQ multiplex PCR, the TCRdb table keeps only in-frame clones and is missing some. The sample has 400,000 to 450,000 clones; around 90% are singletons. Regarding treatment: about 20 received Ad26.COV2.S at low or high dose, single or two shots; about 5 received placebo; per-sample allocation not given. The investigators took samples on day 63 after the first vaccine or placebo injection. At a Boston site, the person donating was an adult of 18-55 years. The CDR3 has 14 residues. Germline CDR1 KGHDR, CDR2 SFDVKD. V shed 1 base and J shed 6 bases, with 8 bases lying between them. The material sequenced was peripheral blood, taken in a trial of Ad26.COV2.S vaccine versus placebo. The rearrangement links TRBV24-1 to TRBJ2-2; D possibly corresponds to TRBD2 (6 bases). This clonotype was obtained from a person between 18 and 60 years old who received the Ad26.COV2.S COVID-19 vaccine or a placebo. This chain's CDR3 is CATSDFRGSGELFF. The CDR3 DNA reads TGTGCCACCAGTGATTTTCGGGGGTCCGGGGAGCTGTTTTTT.